This T cell receptor (beta chain) was captured in a study of blood T cell repertoires in COVID-19. Study context: Material from acute and convalescent COVID-19 was sourced from the United States, Italy and Spain. The analysed material was cDNA or gDNA that came from T cells, B-cell-depleted T cells, or PBMCs.

In the study's own analysis: The authors estimated nucleated cell counts from reference gene primer amplification. Sequenced by immunoSEQ multiplex PCR; TCRdb stores in-frame clones only, minus some. V, J and clone size were drawn from that table, and D and trimming were deduced from the DNA. Among tens of thousands of clones listed, 90% to 95% were seen once. Seattle patients were enrolled while actively infected and followed longitudinally. Germline CDR1 and CDR2: SEHNR and FQNEAQ (reference sequence). V dropped 5 bases and J dropped 5 bases, with 10 bases sitting between them. This CDR3 contains 13 residues.

The TCR sequence derives from a woman in her 70s with COVID-19, enrolled during active disease. Sequencing was done on a sample of peripheral blood. This chain joins TRBV7-9 and TRBJ2-1; D is ambiguous. The CDR3 loop reads CASSLRVDNEQFF. The CDR3 region has the DNA TGTGCCAGCAGCCTACGGGTCGACAATGAGCAGTTCTTC.